This paragraph reports one TCR beta chain. What it binds is not known. This sample is drawn from a study of identical twins. Study-wide points: While abundant cord blood beta clonotypes carried fewer insertions, memory repertoires showed no such pattern. Out-of-frame alpha sequences shared by twins were enriched for low generation probability.

TCRdb redid the calling of the 5' RACE reads with MiXCR, one entry per CDR3 protein. This table has about 450,000 distinct CDR3 sequences, approximately 17% appearing once. The CDR3 totals 14 residues. Germline V gene sequence: CDR1 MNHEY, CDR2 SVGAGI. Between the trimmed V and J ends, which lost 0 bases and 1 base, there was a span of 7 bases. Only healthy Caucasians were included as donors. The clonotype was recovered from a man between 45 and 60 years old in good health. The genes are TRBV6-5 and TRBJ2-7; D perhaps matches TRBD1 (5 bases). The sample consisted of naive T cells sorted from blood. For the CDR3, the DNA is TGTGCCAGCAGTTACTCCCAGGGTTCCTACGAGCAGTACTTC. Translated, it gives CASSYSQGSYEQYF.